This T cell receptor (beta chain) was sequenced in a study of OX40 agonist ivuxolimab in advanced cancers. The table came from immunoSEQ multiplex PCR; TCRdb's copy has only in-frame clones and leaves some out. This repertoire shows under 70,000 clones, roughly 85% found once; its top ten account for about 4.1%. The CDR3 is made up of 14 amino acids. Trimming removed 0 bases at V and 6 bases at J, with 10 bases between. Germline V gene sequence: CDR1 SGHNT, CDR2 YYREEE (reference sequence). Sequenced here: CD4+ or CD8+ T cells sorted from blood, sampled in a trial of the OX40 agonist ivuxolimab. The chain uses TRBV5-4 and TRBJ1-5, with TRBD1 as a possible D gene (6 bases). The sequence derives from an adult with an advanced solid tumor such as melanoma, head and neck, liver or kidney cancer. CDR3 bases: TGTGCCAGCAGCTTGGGAGGCAGGGGTCAGCCCCAGCATTTT. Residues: CASSLGGRGQPQHF.